This T cell receptor (beta chain) was identified in a study of Ad26.COV2.S vaccination and SARS-CoV-2 variants (dated by TCRdb to about 2021). About the study as a whole: Donors in the vaccine arm were drawn from COV1001, a phase I-IIa trial of Ad26.COV2.S in healthy adults that was multicentre, randomized, double-blind and placebo-controlled. Ad26.COV2.S was administered intramuscularly at a dose of 5x10^10 or 1x10^11 viral particles, either as one shot or as two shots given 56 days apart. The specificity and breadth of SARS-CoV-2-reactive T cell receptors after Ad26.COV2.S vaccination were assessed by TCRbeta repertoire sequencing. The TCR-sequenced set comprised around 30 samples: some 20 Ad26.COV2.S vaccine recipients, 5 placebo recipients and 8 SARS-CoV-2 convalescent individuals. Trial participants were randomized into five groups of five: low-dose or high-dose Ad26.COV2.S given once or twice, or placebo on both occasions. Investigators did not know the trial group allocation while performing experiments and assessing outcomes. Overall study results and their limits: According to the authors, total T cell responses may have been underestimated by the TCR breadth and depth analyses. The study lacked the statistical power to compare responses across vaccine doses or regimens. Higher spike-specific TCR breadth was observed in Ad26.COV2.S recipients than in placebo recipients (P = 0.0014). Comparable non-spike TCR breadth was observed between vaccine and placebo recipients, consistent with only spike being contained in the vaccine. After vaccination, substantial breadth of spike-specific CD8+ and CD4+ T cell responses was reported.

The immunoSEQ Assay was the method used to sequence TCRbeta CDR3 regions. After extraction, genomic DNA underwent amplification by bias-controlled multiplex PCR, followed by high-throughput sequencing. Processing in the source paper ran as follows. To quantify the absolute abundance of every unique TCRbeta CDR3 region, sequences were collapsed and filtered. T cell fraction was estimated by normalizing TCRbeta template counts to usable DNA, with usable DNA measured through amplification of reference genes found in all nucleated cells. Repertoire TCRs were annotated as SARS-CoV-2-specific by exact matching of V gene, CDR3 amino acid sequence and J gene to a known reactive TCR set. The reference SARS-CoV-2 TCR set was obtained from MIRA and was filtered for enrichment in COVID-19-positive ImmuneCODE repertoires, whereby public or cross-reactive TCRs were removed. Using the MIRA antigens, annotated TCRs were further analysed by specific ORF or by position within an ORF. Breadth was defined as annotated unique rearrangements over total unique productive rearrangements; depth was the summed frequency of those rearrangements. Two-sided Wilcoxon rank-sum tests were used to compare TCR breadth between groups. TCRdb retrieved this table from immuneACCESS and kept in-frame rearrangements only. Not all clones are present; in checked studies, unresolved V genes account for under half, and no reason is known for the remainder. D and trimming come from the DNA, and the V and J calls and clone size come from that table. The table for this sample lists roughly 700,000 clones; 80% to 90% of them were counted only once. Jointly, the top ten make up 1.5% of the sample.

V sheds 0 bases and J sheds 5 bases, leaving 8 bases between their ends. From a lookup of the germline V gene (reference sequence), CDR1 and CDR2 are SEHNR and FQNEAQ. The CDR3 runs 15 amino acids, cysteine and phenylalanine included. Only the CDR3 DNA stays, 45 bases, in frame from base 1. With respect to this clone: Which antigen it targets is not known. There are no base qualities to consult, and no much larger clone falls within one base.

Interpreted using the paper, the treatment or condition label stands for: approximately 18 received Ad26.COV2.S at low or high dose, single or two shots; about 5 received placebo; per-sample allocation not given. For vaccine and placebo recipients, repertoires were sequenced using samples collected on day 63 after the first injection. Between 29 July and 7 August 2020, Cohort 1b enrolled 25 adults aged 18-55 years at one site in Boston, USA. Ad26.COV2.S consisted of a replication-incompetent adenovirus type 26 vector by which a prefusion-stabilized SARS-CoV-2 spike protein from the original Wuhan strain was expressed.

Sequencing used peripheral blood, obtained in a trial of Ad26.COV2.S vaccine versus placebo. The clonotype was recovered from a person aged 18-65 years who received the Ad26.COV2.S COVID-19 vaccine or a placebo. The chain couples TRBV7-9 to TRBJ1-6; the D gene lacks a confident call. DNA sequence: TGTGCCAGCAGCTTAGCGTATGGGGATAATTCACCCCTCCACTTT. Translated, it reads CASSLAYGDNSPLHF.